These 23 T cell receptor beta chains were sequenced from one sample in a study. From the RT-PCR reads, TCRdb called clonotypes with MiXCR, one entry per CDR3 protein. The table lists about 680,000 distinct CDR3 sequences, 13% to 15% of them singletons. Sequenced: memory CD4+ T cells from blood. These receptors all stem from a female donor in good health, serving as a healthy control.

This clonotype came up many times. This chain joins TRBV7-2 and TRBJ2-7; tentative D call: TRBD1 (5 bases). Germline CDR1 is SGHTA and CDR2 is FQGNSA. The CDR3 runs to 15 residues. V shed 4 bases and J shed 0 bases, with 13 bases lying between them. This CDR3 is CASSYRQRSSYEQYF. For the CDR3, the DNA is TGTGCCAGCAGCTACAGACAGCGCAGCTCCTACGAGCAGTACTTC.

The V gene is TRBV4-3, the J gene TRBJ2-7, with TRBD1 matching over 9 bases. V trimming: 5 bases; J trimming: 5 bases; junction bases outside the gene matches: 16. The CDR3 is made up of 17 amino acids. Germline CDR1 and CDR2: LGHNA and YSLEER. This CDR3 reads CASSMAPSATGGNEQYF. CDR3 DNA: TGCGCCAGCAGCATGGCTCCCTCAGCGACAGGGGGGAACGAGCAGTACTTC.

The chain couples TRBV28 to TRBJ1-3; D unclear. CDR3 length equals 16 residues. The germline CDR1 and CDR2 sequences are MDHEN and SYDVKM. Trimming took off 7 bases at V and 0 bases at J, with 16 bases between the two ends. CDR3 in DNA: TGTGCCAGCAAAACTCCTGGCACAAGCTCTGGAAACACCATATATTTT. It yields the protein CASKTPGTSSGNTIYF.

This chain uses TRBV11-3 with TRBJ2-1; 8 nucleotides agree with TRBD1. Germline CDR1 SGHNT, CDR2 YENEEA. This CDR3 is built from 16 residues. With 6 bases clipped from V and 9 bases from J, the junction kept 16 bases outside the gene matches. The CDR3 sequence: CASSSLGTGGFTEQFF. CDR3 sequence (DNA): TGTGCCAGCAGTTCACTTGGGACAGGAGGATTCACTGAGCAGTTCTTC.

The sample holds many counts of this clonotype. V is TRBV20-1 and J is TRBJ2-7; TRBD2 matches at 7 bases. With V trimmed by 5 bases and J by 0 bases, 10 bases remained unmatched. CDR1 and CDR2 from the germline V gene are DFQATT and SNEGSKA (reference sequence). This CDR3 is built from 15 residues. This CDR3 is CSAPLAGRSSYEQYF. The CDR3, as DNA: TGCAGTGCTCCACTCGCCGGGAGGAGCTCCTACGAGCAGTACTTC.

The chain joins TRBV20-1 to TRBJ2-7; 7 nucleotides match TRBD1. J lost 5 bases, V lost 4 bases, and 2 bases had no gene match. From germline, CDR1 is DFQATT and CDR2 SNEGSKA (reference sequence). This CDR3 is 11 amino acids long. CDR3 in amino acids: CSAKTGHEQYF. The CDR3 nucleotides are TGCAGTGCTAAGACAGGGCACGAGCAGTACTTC.

The table lists this clonotype with a few counts. The J gene is TRBJ1-5, the V gene TRBV7-2, with a weak D call TRBD1 (5 bases). V was trimmed by 0 bases and J by 10 bases, leaving 16 bases between them. The CDR3 is made up of 15 amino acids. The germline gives CDR1 SGHTA, CDR2 FQGNSA. The DNA of the CDR3 is TGTGCCAGCAGCTTAGCCCACTTCGGGGGGAACCCCCAGCATTTT. As protein: CASSLAHFGGNPQHF.

The rearrangement uses TRBV7-9 and TRBJ1-6; D unresolved. The germline V and J ends were trimmed by 1 base and 8 bases, with 12 bases remaining between them. The V gene's germline CDR1 is SEHNR and CDR2 FQNEAQ (reference sequence). The CDR3 sequence is 15 residues long. This CDR3 reads CASSLGRTSDSPLHF. The CDR3 DNA follows: TGTGCCAGCAGCTTAGGGCGGACGTCGGATTCACCCCTCCACTTT.

This clonotype was counted a few times. This chain links TRBV20-1 with TRBJ1-2; TRBD1 might be the D (6 bases). This CDR3 is built from 13 residues. The germline CDR1 and CDR2 sequences are DFQATT and SNEGSKA (reference sequence). Trimming stripped 5 bases from V and 6 bases from J, with 16 bases between. CDR3 sequence reads: CSAPRLRGNGYTF. CDR3 DNA sequence: TGCAGTGCTCCCCGCCTGAGGGGGAATGGCTACACCTTC.

This clonotype was observed a handful of times. The chain combines TRBV6-5 with TRBJ1-1; a possible D gene is TRBD1 (5 bases). The CDR3 loop spans 14 amino acids. Looked up from germline, CDR1 is MNHEY and CDR2 is SVGAGI. The V end lost 0 bases, the J end lost 6 bases, and 11 bases lay between the germline ends. CDR3 in DNA: TGTGCCAGCAGTTACTCCCACCGGGGGGCTGAAGCTTTCTTT. Protein: CASSYSHRGAEAFF.

In its sample, this clonotype was seen a few times. The V call is TRBV11-2, the J call TRBJ2-1; a possible D gene is TRBD2 (6 bases). Trimming took 3 bases from V and 5 from J, leaving 17 bases between them. The CDR3 loop spans 16 amino acids. From germline, CDR1 is SGHAT and CDR2 FQNNGV. CDR3 in amino acids: CASSFVVLRGNNEQFF. In DNA, the CDR3 is TGTGCCAGCAGCTTCGTAGTTTTGCGGGGAAACAATGAGCAGTTCTTC. The complete variable domain, with remaining parts taken from reference TRBV11-2 and TRBJ2-1, reads EAGVAQSPRYKIIEKRQSVAFWCNPISGHATLYWYQQILGQGPKLLIQFQNNGVVDDSQLPKDRFSAERLKGVDSTLKIQPAKLEDSAVYLCASSFVVLRGNNEQFFGPGTRLTVL.

This chain's CDR3 is CSAPRDTAYEQYF. DNA of the CDR3: TGCAGTGCTCCCCGGGACACAGCCTACGAGCAGTACTTC. The rearrangement uses TRBV20-1 and TRBJ2-7, with D possibly being TRBD1 (6 bases). The CDR3 consists of 13 residues. V lost 5 bases, J lost 2 bases, and 13 bases lay in between. Per germline, CDR1 DFQATT and CDR2 SNEGSKA (reference sequence).

This clonotype was seen at least ten times. This sequence joins TRBV9 and TRBJ2-3; 9 nucleotides line up with TRBD1. Germline loops: CDR1 SGDLS, CDR2 YYNGEE. The CDR3 length is 16 residues. V dropped 4 bases and J dropped 0; count of bases not matched to a gene: 6. CDR3 residues: CASSHRGQTSTDTQYF. CDR3 sequence (DNA): TGTGCCAGCAGCCACAGGGGGCAAACTAGCACAGATACGCAGTATTTT.

This rearrangement joins TRBV7-2 to TRBJ1-6; the D is unclear. CDR1 SGHTA and CDR2 FQGNSA come from the germline V gene. Trimming pared 5 bases from V and 3 bases from J, leaving 14 bases between. The CDR3 extends over 16 amino acids. The CDR3 coding sequence is TGTGCCAGCAGCCGGGATCCGAACGTCTATAATTCACCCCTCCACTTT. This encodes CASSRDPNVYNSPLHF. Looking up the rest from reference TRBV7-2 and TRBJ1-6 gives the full variable domain: GAGVSQSPSNKVTEKGKDVELRCDPISGHTALYWYRQSLGQGLEFLIYFQGNSAPDKSGLPSDRFSAERTGGSVSTLTIQRTQQEDSAVYLCASSRDPNVYNSPLHFGNGTRLTVT.

This clonotype was seen more than once but under ten times. The chain is built from TRBV19 and TRBJ2-7, with D hard to call. This CDR3 has 13 amino acids. Trimming left V 3 bases short and J 4 bases short, with 10 bases between. Germline V CDR1 and CDR2: LNHDA, SQIVND (reference sequence). CDR3 region: CASSMSSWYEQYF. CDR3 DNA sequence: TGTGCCAGTAGTATGTCGTCCTGGTACGAGCAGTACTTC.

The gene calls are TRBV5-1 and TRBJ2-1, with D possibly TRBD2 on 5 matching bases. V dropped 1 base and J dropped 6 bases, with 11 bases sitting between them. CDR3 length: 14 amino acids. Germline V gene data show CDR1 as SGHRS and CDR2 as YFSETQ. In nucleotides, the CDR3 is TGCGCCAGCAGCTTGTCGGTAACTAGCAATGAGCAGTTCTTC. The encoded protein is CASSLSVTSNEQFF. Variable domain in full (rest from reference TRBV5-1 and TRBJ2-1): KAGVTQTPRYLIKTRGQQVTLSCSPISGHRSVSWYQQTPGQGLQFLFEYFSETQRNKGNFPGRFSGRQFSNSRSEMNVSTLELGDSALYLCASSLSVTSNEQFFGPGTRLTVL.

As for this clonotype: Germline is not matched at one junction end, which may reflect a read error. The chain has TRBV7-9 and TRBJ1-5; no definite D call. CDR3 length: 12 amino acids. CDR1 and CDR2 from the germline V gene are SEHNR and FQNEAQ (reference sequence). The CDR3 sequence: CASSLSNQPKHF. In nucleotides, the CDR3 is TGTGCCAGCAGCTTATCCAATCAGCCCAAGCATTTT.

The CDR3 protein is CATSRSPGEVTGELFF. CDR3 DNA: TGTGCCACCAGCAGAAGTCCGGGAGAGGTCACCGGGGAGCTGTTTTTT. The chain is built from TRBV15 and TRBJ2-2; D possibly corresponds to TRBD2 (6 bases). This CDR3 has 16 residues. The ends were cut back, 2 bases at V and 4 bases at J, with 14 bases in the middle. The germline V gene encodes CDR1 LNHNV and CDR2 YYDKDF (reference sequence).

The CDR3 sequence: CAWSVQAGTYGYTF. In DNA form, the CDR3 reads TGTGCCTGGAGTGTACAGGCAGGGACTTATGGCTACACCTTC. The J gene is TRBJ1-2, the V gene TRBV30, with D possibly TRBD1 on 5 matching bases. V lost 0 bases and J 5 bases, leaving 13 bases between the germline ends. The CDR3 sequence is 14 residues long. Germline CDR1 reads GTSNPN; CDR2 reads SVGIG (reference sequence).

This clonotype has at least ten counts. V gene TRBV7-6 combines with J gene TRBJ2-5; 10 bases line up with TRBD1. V trimming: 0 bases; J trimming: 2 bases; junction bases outside the gene matches: 3. The CDR3 has 16 amino acids. Germline lookup yields CDR1 SGHVS and CDR2 FNYEAQ. As DNA, the CDR3 is TGTGCCAGCAGCTTAGCCGGGACAGGGGCTCAAGAGACCCAGTACTTC. Translated, it gives CASSLAGTGAQETQYF.

The V and J genes are TRBV20-1 and TRBJ1-3; possible D gene TRBD1, 5 bases. Germline lookup yields CDR1 DFQATT and CDR2 SNEGSKA (reference sequence). The length of the CDR3 is 15 residues. V lost 0 bases, J lost 1 base, and 10 bases lay in between. CDR3: CSARDGGGSGNTIYF. The CDR3 DNA reads as TGCAGTGCTAGAGATGGGGGTGGTTCTGGAAACACCATATATTTT.

This clonotype has just one count. V gene TRBV24-1 combines with J gene TRBJ2-2; TRBD1 aligns across 10 bases. CDR1 is KGHDR and CDR2 is SFDVKD in the germline V gene. After removal of 3 bases from V and 3 bases from J, the junction contained 6 bases not matched to a gene. This CDR3 is 17 amino acids long. CDR3 in amino acids: CATSDPRTGGDTGELFF. DNA of the CDR3: TGTGCCACCAGTGATCCCCGGACAGGGGGTGACACCGGGGAGCTGTTTTTT.

There are many counts of this clonotype. The V gene is TRBV6-6, the J gene TRBJ1-5; tentative D call: TRBD1 (5 bases). Trimming took 6 bases from V and 4 from J, leaving 16 bases between them. Per germline, CDR1 MNHNY and CDR2 SVGAGI (reference sequence). The CDR3 runs 15 residues. CDR3 DNA: TGTGCCAGCAGAAGACAGTTAAACGCAAATCAGCCCCAGCATTTT. It codes for CASRRQLNANQPQHF.